Below are 5 T cell receptor beta chains sequenced from a single sample in a study of T cell responses to AZD1222 COVID-19 vaccine. Using immunoSEQ multiplex PCR, the repertoire was profiled, and TCRdb retains in-frame clones only, with some absent. The sample includes around 180,000 clones, 70% to 90% of them seen just once. Specimen: peripheral blood, collected 28 days after the second AZD1222 dose. Receptors were obtained from an adult who received the AZD1222 COVID-19 vaccine.

This clone was seen just once. V and J are TRBV30 and TRBJ2-2; possible D gene TRBD1, 6 bases. Germline assignment: CDR1 GTSNPN and CDR2 SVGIG (reference sequence). This CDR3 is built from 16 residues. Deletions cut 3 bases from V and 3 bases from J, with 17 bases between. In DNA, the CDR3 is TGTGCCTGGAGAGTCAGGGGCTGGCCGGACACCGGGGAGCTGTTTTTT. Translated, it gives CAWRVRGWPDTGELFF. The full variable domain, in which reference TRBV30 and TRBJ2-2 provide the parts outside the CDR3, is SQTIHQWPATLVQPVGSPLSLECTVEGTSNPNLYWYRQAAGRGLQLLFYSVGIGQISSEVPQNLSASRPQDRQFILSSKKLLLSDSGFYLCAWRVRGWPDTGELFFGEGSRLTVL.

The chain is built from TRBV6-4 and TRBJ2-1; D gene uncertain. Looked up from germline, CDR1 is MRHNA and CDR2 is SNTAGT. The CDR3 totals 16 residues. The ends were cut back, 0 bases at V and 0 bases at J, with 9 bases in the middle. CDR3 DNA sequence: TGTGCCAGCAGTGACTCCCTGTTCAGCTCCTACAATGAGCAGTTCTTC. Translation: CASSDSLFSSYNEQFF.

The chain combines TRBV7-6 with TRBJ1-3; D is undetermined. The CDR3 spans 16 residues. Trimming took 5 bases from V and 0 from J, leaving 14 bases between them. The V gene's germline CDR1 is SGHVS and CDR2 FNYEAQ. CDR3 in DNA: TGTGCCAGCAGCCAACAGCCGCCCGGCTCTGGAAACACCATATATTTT. It codes for CASSQQPPGSGNTIYF. The full variable domain, rest sourced from reference TRBV7-6 and TRBJ1-3, is GAGVSQSPRYKVTKRGQDVALRCDPISGHVSLYWYRQALGQGPEFLTYFNYEAQQDKSGLPNDRFSAERPEGSISTLTIQRTEQRDSAMYRCASSQQPPGSGNTIYFGEGSWLTVV.

On this clone itself: A junction end diverges from the germline sequence, so it may reflect a read error. This sequence joins TRBV5-6 and TRBJ1-4; unclear D gene. The CDR3 covers 14 residues. The germline V gene encodes CDR1 SGHDT and CDR2 YYEEEE. The CDR3 sequence is CASRLDPRSEKLFF. CDR3 bases: TGTGCCAGCAGGTTGGACCCTCGATCTGAAAAACTGTTTTTT.

The genes are TRBV5-1 and TRBJ2-3; D not resolved. V dropped 2 bases and J dropped 2 bases, with 6 bases sitting between them. This CDR3 is 13 amino acids long. From germline, CDR1 is SGHRS and CDR2 YFSETQ. CDR3 nucleotide sequence: TGCGCCAGCAGCTTCGGGTTCACAGATACGCAGTATTTT. Protein sequence: CASSFGFTDTQYF.